Shown below are 22 T cell receptor beta chains from a single sample sequenced in a study of cytomegalovirus exposure and HLA in healthy donors. PCR used 60 Vbeta primers and 13 Jbeta primers. Profiled with immunoSEQ multiplex PCR; TCRdb holds only in-frame clones, not every one. The table records about 190,000 clones, around 79% of them present only once. Sequences were obtained from PBMCs. These receptors were taken from a woman aged 50 to 65 in good health and CMV-seronegative.

The chain carries TRBV5-4 and TRBJ1-2; D uncertain. The CDR3 covers 12 residues. Germline CDR1 is SGHNT and CDR2 is YYREEE (reference sequence). V lost 4 bases and J lost 5, with 9 bases in between. CDR3 protein: CASSQVPYGYTF. The CDR3 region has the DNA TGTGCCAGCAGCCAGGTTCCTTATGGCTACACCTTC.

The chain links TRBV18 to TRBJ1-2; 8 positions agree with TRBD1. Unmatched junction bases numbered 9, after V lost 2 bases and J lost 7 bases. The germline CDR1 and CDR2 sequences are KGHSH and LQKENI. CDR3 length: 15 residues. The CDR3 reads CASSPSAGGTGGYTF. CDR3 bases: TGTGCCAGCTCACCATCGGCAGGGGGCACCGGTGGCTACACCTTC. Supplemented by reference TRBV18 and TRBJ1-2, the full variable domain reads NAGVMQNPRHLVRRRGQEARLRCSPMKGHSHVYWYRQLPEEGLKFMVYLQKENIIDESGMPKERFSAEFPKEGPSILRIQQVVRGDSAAYFCASSPSAGGTGGYTFGSGTRLTVV.

A word on this clone: This sample includes further DNA sequences coding for the same CDR3. This chain joins TRBV27 and TRBJ2-7, with 7 bases matching TRBD1. The CDR3 is made up of 13 amino acids. CDR1 and CDR2 from the germline V gene are MNHEY and SMNVEV (reference sequence). V lost 5 bases, J lost 3 bases, and 4 bases stayed unmatched. CDR3 in DNA: TGTGCCAGCAGTCTGGGACAGTACTACGAGCAGTACTTC. This gives the protein CASSLGQYYEQYF.

The V and J genes are TRBV18 and TRBJ2-5, with D unresolved. Germline CDR1 reads KGHSH; CDR2 reads LQKENI. The CDR3 extends over 13 amino acids. V dropped 1 base and J dropped 4 bases, with 7 bases sitting between them. The CDR3 DNA reads TGTGCCAGCTCACCACTTGCGTTAGAGACCCAGTACTTC. Translation gives CASSPLALETQYF. The whole variable domain, filled in from reference TRBV18 and TRBJ2-5, reads NAGVMQNPRHLVRRRGQEARLRCSPMKGHSHVYWYRQLPEEGLKFMVYLQKENIIDESGMPKERFSAEFPKEGPSILRIQQVVRGDSAAYFCASSPLALETQYFGPGTRLLVL.

Turning to this clone: A read error may account for a junction end that differs from germline. The chain employs TRBV7-7 and TRBJ2-3, with 10 bases that match TRBD2. The CDR3 has 16 residues. CDR1 is SSHAT, CDR2 FNYEAQ, per germline (reference sequence). The CDR3 loop is CASSLGPSGSVGTQYF. CDR3 DNA sequence: TGTGCTAGCAGCTTAGGGCCTAGCGGGAGTGTTGGTACGCAGTATTTT.

This clone was seen a handful of times. The rearrangement joins TRBV6-5 to TRBJ1-3; TRBD1 might be the D (5 bases). V shed 8 bases and J shed 0 bases, with 14 bases lying between them. This CDR3 spans 15 amino acids. Germline V CDR1 and CDR2: MNHEY, SVGAGI. Here the CDR3 DNA reads TGTGCCAGCCGGGCGGGACGGTACTCTGGAAACACCATATATTTT. Protein: CASRAGRYSGNTIYF.

V gene TRBV27 combines with J gene TRBJ2-2, with 7 bases identical to TRBD1. CDR1 is MNHEY, CDR2 SMNVEV, per germline (reference sequence). J lost 3 bases, V lost 5 bases, and 9 bases had no gene match. This CDR3 has 16 amino acids. The DNA of the CDR3 is TGTGCCAGCAGTCGCCTTGGACAGGCAGACACCGGGGAGCTGTTTTTT. Protein product: CASSRLGQADTGELFF.

The chain is built from TRBV7-2 and TRBJ2-1; TRBD2 matches at 13 bases. The CDR3 spans 15 residues. The V gene's germline CDR1 is SGHTA and CDR2 FQGNSA. Trimming removed 6 bases from V and 10 bases from J; junction bases left unmatched: 9. The CDR3: CASRFTSGGAWEQFF. CDR3 in DNA: TGTGCCAGCAGGTTTACTAGCGGGGGGGCCTGGGAGCAGTTCTTC. The variable domain in full, with the rest retrieved from reference TRBV7-2 and TRBJ2-1, is GAGVSQSPSNKVTEKGKDVELRCDPISGHTALYWYRQSLGQGLEFLIYFQGNSAPDKSGLPSDRFSAERTGGSVSTLTIQRTQQEDSAVYLCASRFTSGGAWEQFFGPGTRLTVL.

The rearrangement uses TRBV28 and TRBJ1-1; 9 bases map to TRBD1. The CDR3 is 14 amino acids. CDR1 is MDHEN, CDR2 SYDVKM, per germline. V was pared by 6 bases and J by 0 bases, with 2 bases of the junction left unmatched. This CDR3 is CASRGQGMNTEAFF. CDR3 coding DNA: TGTGCCAGCAGAGGACAGGGGATGAACACTGAAGCTTTCTTT. Variable domain in full (rest from reference TRBV28 and TRBJ1-1): DVKVTQSSRYLVKRTGEKVFLECVQDMDHENMFWYRQDPGLGLRLIYFSYDVKMKEKGDIPEGYSVSREKKERFSLILESASTNQTSMYLCASRGQGMNTEAFFGQGTRLTVV.

The rearrangement joins TRBV2 to TRBJ1-5, with D perhaps TRBD1 (5 bases). This CDR3 is built from 16 residues. Trimming cost V 7 bases and J 3 bases, with 19 bases left between them. CDR1 is SNHLY, CDR2 FYNNEI, per germline. The DNA of the CDR3 is TGTGCCAGCACTGCTGCTAGACAGAGTCTCAATCAGCCCCAGCATTTT. Translated, it gives CASTAARQSLNQPQHF.

The V and J genes are TRBV2 and TRBJ1-1; no clear D gene. The CDR3 sequence is 12 residues long. V lost 4 bases to trimming and J lost 8 bases, with 11 bases between them. CDR1 and CDR2 from the germline V gene are SNHLY and FYNNEI. The CDR3 loop is CASSGRAIEAFF. In DNA form, the CDR3 reads TGTGCCAGCAGTGGGCGGGCCATCGAAGCTTTCTTT.

The chain joins TRBV9 to TRBJ2-5, with TRBD2 identical over 14 bases. Per the germline V gene, CDR1 is SGDLS and CDR2 is YYNGEE. The CDR3 loop spans 16 amino acids. V shed 4 bases and J 10 bases; nucleotides not matched to a gene: 12. For the CDR3, the DNA is TGTGCCAGCAGCCTCCGGACTAGCGGGGGGTTAGAGGTCCAGTACTTC. Translation gives CASSLRTSGGLEVQYF.

This rearrangement joins TRBV5-4 to TRBJ2-7; tentatively, D is TRBD2 (6 bases). The CDR3 runs 16 residues. V was shortened by 4 bases and J by 4 bases, with 21 bases between the two germline ends. Germline CDR1 is SGHNT and CDR2 is YYREEE (reference sequence). CDR3 amino acids: CASSGAGVGGRYEQYF. CDR3 nucleotides: TGTGCCAGCAGCGGGGCCGGTGTCGGGGGACGGTACGAGCAGTACTTC.

This clone was seen more than once but under ten times. The chain uses TRBV6-6 and TRBJ1-3, with no clear D. CDR1 and CDR2 (germline): MNHNY, SVGAGI (reference sequence). The V end was cut by 6 bases, the J end by 2 bases, with 11 bases between. This CDR3 is built from 14 residues. CDR3 bases: TGTGCCAGCAGACCCCAACTAGCTGGAAACACCATATATTTT. Encoded protein: CASRPQLAGNTIYF.

The gene calls are TRBV10-3 and TRBJ2-2; weak D call: TRBD2 (5 bases). V was trimmed by 2 bases and J by 5 bases, leaving 9 bases between them. Per the germline V gene, CDR1 is ENHRY and CDR2 is SYGVKD. The CDR3 runs 14 residues. CDR3 region: CAISEGRGTGELFF. In nucleotides, the CDR3 is TGTGCCATCAGTGAGGGGCGAGGGACCGGGGAGCTGTTTTTT.

In this sample, this clone turned up once. V is TRBV7-2 and J is TRBJ2-1; 16 positions agree with TRBD2. The CDR3 has 15 amino acids. J was trimmed by 14 bases and V by 5 bases; bases with no gene match: 9. CDR1 and CDR2 (germline): SGHTA, FQGNSA. CDR3 protein: CASSSSGTSGRVKFF. The DNA for the CDR3 is TGTGCCAGCAGCAGCTCCGGGACTAGCGGGAGGGTGAAGTTCTTC.

This chain connects TRBV29-1 to TRBJ1-2, with D maybe TRBD1 (6 bases). Germline-derived CDR1 and CDR2 are SQVTM and ANQGSEA. The CDR3 loop spans 13 amino acids. V lost 7 bases to trimming and J lost 8 bases, with 20 bases between them. The CDR3 DNA reads as TGCAGCGCAATACGGGACACCCGCCCGGGCTACACCTTC. Protein product: CSAIRDTRPGYTF.

CDR3 region: CASSWAQGQPQHF. For the CDR3, the DNA is TGCGCCAGCAGCTGGGCCCAGGGTCAGCCCCAGCATTTT. The V call is TRBV5-1, the J call TRBJ1-5; D possibly corresponds to TRBD1 (5 bases). Germline CDR1 SGHRS, CDR2 YFSETQ. The CDR3 extends over 13 amino acids. Trimming pared 3 bases from V and 6 bases from J, leaving 10 bases between.

The chain is built from TRBV5-4 and TRBJ2-5; 7 bases line up with TRBD1. Per the germline V gene, CDR1 is SGHNT and CDR2 is YYREEE (reference sequence). The ends lost 4 bases at V and 1 base at J; junction bases unmatched: 4. This CDR3 spans 14 amino acids. In DNA, the CDR3 is TGTGCCAGCAGCAGGGGGACAGTCCAAGAGACCCAGTACTTC. It encodes CASSRGTVQETQYF. The full variable domain, its missing parts supplied by reference TRBV5-4 and TRBJ2-5, is ETGVTQSPTHLIKTRGQQVTLRCSSQSGHNTVSWYQQALGQGPQFIFQYYREEENGRGNFPPRFSGLQFPNYSSELNVNALELDDSALYLCASSRGTVQETQYFGPGTRLLVL.

The chain has TRBV6-1 and TRBJ2-2; D perhaps matches TRBD1 (5 bases). Trimming took off 2 bases at V and 5 bases at J, with 15 bases between the two ends. The CDR3 spans 16 residues. In germline, CDR1 is MNHNS, CDR2 SASEGT. The CDR3 nucleotides are TGTGCCAGCAGTGAAAAGGGGCGCCCCAGGACCGGGGAGCTGTTTTTT. As protein: CASSEKGRPRTGELFF.

V and J are TRBV7-9 and TRBJ2-3; D is perhaps TRBD1 (5 bases). This CDR3 is 14 amino acids long. Germline loops: CDR1 SEHNR, CDR2 FQNEAQ (reference sequence). Trimming took off 3 bases at V and 5 bases at J, with 12 bases between the two ends. This CDR3 reads CASSFKGRGDTQYF. The CDR3 DNA is TGTGCCAGCAGCTTTAAGGGAAGGGGAGATACGCAGTATTTT.

The chain employs TRBV7-2 and TRBJ1-5, with TRBD1 matching 8 bases. CDR3 length: 15 amino acids. Germline CDR1 and CDR2: SGHTA and FQGNSA. V shed 4 bases and J 2 bases; nucleotides not matched to a gene: 4. The CDR3 loop is CASSWGQVGNQPQHF. CDR3 coding DNA: TGTGCCAGCAGCTGGGGACAGGTCGGCAATCAGCCCCAGCATTTT.